These 18 T cell receptor beta chains share one sample of origin, sequenced in a study of blood T cells in healthy people across ages. With a J-beta primer mix and a sample-barcoded 5' primer, a second PCR ran 7 to 11 cycles. In TCRdb, the 5' RACE reads were re-called with MiXCR into one record per CDR3 protein. The table lists about 1 million distinct CDR3 sequences, 35% to 55% of them singletons. The sample consisted of blood. These receptors were taken from a woman aged 55-70 years in good health.

This sequence joins TRBV9 and TRBJ2-7; 8 nucleotides agree with TRBD1. CDR1 and CDR2 from the germline V gene are SGDLS and YYNGEE. J was trimmed by 3 bases and V by 4 bases; bases with no gene match: 9. The CDR3 length is 15 residues. This CDR3 is CASSPSQGVGYEQYF. In DNA, the CDR3 is TGTGCCAGCAGCCCCTCACAGGGGGTGGGCTACGAGCAGTACTTC.

The genes are TRBV2 and TRBJ2-3; TRBD1 matches at 11 bases. The ends lost 4 bases at V and 4 bases at J; junction bases unmatched: 10. The CDR3 length is 17 residues. Germline V lookup: CDR1 SNHLY, CDR2 FYNNEI. Here the CDR3 DNA reads TGTGCCAGCAGTGGTGTGTGGGGACAGGGGGAATCAGATACGCAGTATTTT. It translates to CASSGVWGQGESDTQYF.

The gene calls are TRBV4-2 and TRBJ2-2; D is uncertain. This CDR3 spans 14 amino acids. The V end was cut by 6 bases, the J end by 4 bases, with 12 bases between. Per the germline V gene, CDR1 is LGHNA and CDR2 is YNFKEQ. The CDR3 loop reads CASSPGSGTGELFF. In nucleotides, the CDR3 is TGTGCCAGCAGTCCAGGCAGTGGCACCGGGGAGCTGTTTTTT.

The chain joins TRBV7-3 to TRBJ2-2, with 12 bases fitting TRBD2. The germline gives CDR1 SGHTA, CDR2 FQGTGA. The CDR3 has 14 residues. Trimming cost V 5 bases and J 14 bases; bases outside gene matches: 9. CDR3 amino acids: CASSPRLAGAPLFF. CDR3 bases: TGTGCCAGCAGCCCACGACTAGCGGGGGCCCCACTGTTTTTT.

The chain joins TRBV11-3 to TRBJ2-7; 11 nucleotides match TRBD2. After removal of 5 bases from V and 3 bases from J, the junction contained 9 bases not matched to a gene. Germline V gene lookup returns CDR1 SGHNT and CDR2 YENEEA. The CDR3 loop spans 16 amino acids. The CDR3 loop reads CASSPLLAGGLYEQYF. The DNA of the CDR3 is TGTGCCAGCAGCCCTCTCCTAGCGGGAGGACTCTACGAGCAGTACTTC.

The rearrangement uses TRBV6-5 and TRBJ1-1; 8 bases align to TRBD1. V lost 9 bases and J lost 0; bases outside the gene matches: 6. This CDR3 spans 14 amino acids. Germline-derived CDR1 and CDR2 are MNHEY and SVGAGI. CDR3 in amino acids: CASGTGLMNTEAFF. The CDR3 coding sequence is TGTGCCAGTGGGACAGGTCTTATGAACACTGAAGCTTTCTTT.

This clonotype was detected ten times or more. The V and J genes are TRBV28 and TRBJ1-2; D remains ambiguous. V was trimmed by 2 bases and J by 2 bases, leaving 6 bases between them. CDR3 length: 13 amino acids. The germline V gene has CDR1 MDHEN and CDR2 SYDVKM. In DNA form, the CDR3 reads TGTGCCAGCAGTTTAAAACCAAACTATGGCTACACCTTC. It is translated as CASSLKPNYGYTF.

This chain links TRBV4-2 with TRBJ2-3, with 9 bases aligning to TRBD2. The V and J ends lost 0 bases and 10 bases, in that order; junction bases with no gene match: 14. Germline V gene lookup returns CDR1 LGHNA and CDR2 YNFKEQ. The length of the CDR3 is 17 residues. DNA for the CDR3: TGTGCCAGCAGCCAAGAAGAGTCGGGACTAGCAGGGGATTCGCAGTATTTT. Protein sequence: CASSQEESGLAGDSQYF.

The chain is built from TRBV20-1 and TRBJ2-2, with 8 bases lining up with TRBD1. The CDR3 spans 14 residues. Germline-derived CDR1 and CDR2 are DFQATT and SNEGSKA (reference sequence). V lost 4 bases, J lost 2 bases, and 3 bases stayed unmatched. This CDR3 is CSATGQDNTGELFF. CDR3 nucleotide sequence: TGCAGTGCTACGGGACAGGACAACACCGGGGAGCTGTTTTTT.

This clonotype was counted only a few times. V gene TRBV21-1 combines with J gene TRBJ2-5. TRBV21-1 is tagged as a pseudogene. The CDR3 length is 15 residues. CDR3 nucleotides: TGTGCCAGCAGCAAAGGAAATTGGCGCCAAGAGACCCAGTACTTC. Amino acids: CASSKGNWRQETQYF.

This sequence joins TRBV5-1 and TRBJ1-1, with 7 bases aligning to TRBD1. Trimming removed 4 bases from V and 4 bases from J; junction bases left unmatched: 7. The CDR3 has 14 amino acids. CDR1 is SGHRS and CDR2 is YFSETQ in the germline V gene. The CDR3: CASSPYRGSTEAFF. The CDR3 DNA follows: TGCGCCAGCAGCCCTTACAGGGGCAGCACTGAAGCTTTCTTT.

This chain connects TRBV9 to TRBJ2-3, with TRBD2 matching over 9 bases. CDR1 is SGDLS and CDR2 is YYNGEE in the germline V gene. The V segment lost 0 bases and the J segment 3 bases; nucleotides outside the gene matches: 5. This CDR3 is 16 amino acids long. CDR3 residues: CASSVEAGGSTDTQYF. Written as DNA, the CDR3 is TGTGCCAGCAGCGTAGAAGCGGGAGGAAGTACAGATACGCAGTATTTT.

Worth noting for this clonotype: Mismatch with germline at one junction end may stem from a read error. This chain uses TRBV11-2 with TRBJ2-1; 9 bases fit TRBD2. The CDR3 contains 17 residues. Per the germline V gene, CDR1 is SGHAT and CDR2 is FQNNGV. The CDR3 spells CASSPRLGAGGGNGQFF. DNA of the CDR3: TGTGCCAGCAGCCCGAGATTGGGAGCGGGAGGCGGGAATGGGCAGTTCTTC. Full variable domain (remainder filled in from reference TRBV11-2 and TRBJ2-1): EAGVAQSPRYKIIEKRQSVAFWCNPISGHATLYWYQQILGQGPKLLIQFQNNGVVDDSQLPKDRFSAERLKGVDSTLKIQPAKLEDSAVYLCASSPRLGAGGGNGQFFGPGTRLTVL.

This clonotype was counted between two and nine times. CDR3 bases: TGTGCCACCAGTGATTCCGGGACAGACTACAATGAGCAGTTCTTC. Protein sequence: CATSDSGTDYNEQFF. This rearrangement joins TRBV24-1 to TRBJ2-1; 7 bases align to TRBD1. Germline lookup yields CDR1 KGHDR and CDR2 SFDVKD. The CDR3 totals 15 residues. The V gene end was trimmed by 2 bases and the J gene end by 3 bases; junction bases not matched to a gene: 3.

The V gene is TRBV15, the J gene TRBJ1-1, with 8 positions matching TRBD1. J was trimmed by 10 bases and V by 0 bases; bases with no gene match: 10. The CDR3 spans 15 residues. Germline-derived CDR1 and CDR2 are LNHNV and YYDKDF (reference sequence). CDR3 coding DNA: TGTGCCACCAGCAGAGAAGAACGGACAGGGTGGGGAGCTTTCTTT. Encoded protein: CATSREERTGWGAFF.

The V and J genes are TRBV7-2 and TRBJ2-2; 8 bases line up with TRBD1. Germline V lookup: CDR1 SGHTA, CDR2 FQGNSA. After removal of 5 bases from V and 4 bases from J, the junction contained 12 bases not matched to a gene. There are 17 residues in the CDR3. CDR3 amino acids: CASSLLGVQGVTGELFF. Written as DNA, the CDR3 is TGTGCCAGCAGCCTACTGGGGGTACAGGGGGTCACCGGGGAGCTGTTTTTT.

This clonotype was seen a few times. The rearrangement joins TRBV6-4 to TRBJ2-3; D uncertain. Trimming removed 0 bases from V and 5 bases from J, with 12 bases in between. The CDR3 extends over 15 amino acids. Germline-derived CDR1 and CDR2 are MRHNA and SNTAGT. Written as DNA, the CDR3 is TGTGCCAGCAGTGACTCTGGGCTCCTGGGAGATACGCAGTATTTT. It yields the protein CASSDSGLLGDTQYF.

This clonotype occurred a few times. V gene TRBV12-3 or TRBV12-4 combines with J gene TRBJ2-3; D is possibly TRBD2 (5 bases). This CDR3 is 15 amino acids long. V dropped 3 bases and J dropped 0 bases, with 10 bases sitting between them. The CDR3 DNA is TGTGCCAGCAGTTTCGGCGGGTTTAGCACAGATACGCAGTATTTT. As protein: CASSFGGFSTDTQYF.